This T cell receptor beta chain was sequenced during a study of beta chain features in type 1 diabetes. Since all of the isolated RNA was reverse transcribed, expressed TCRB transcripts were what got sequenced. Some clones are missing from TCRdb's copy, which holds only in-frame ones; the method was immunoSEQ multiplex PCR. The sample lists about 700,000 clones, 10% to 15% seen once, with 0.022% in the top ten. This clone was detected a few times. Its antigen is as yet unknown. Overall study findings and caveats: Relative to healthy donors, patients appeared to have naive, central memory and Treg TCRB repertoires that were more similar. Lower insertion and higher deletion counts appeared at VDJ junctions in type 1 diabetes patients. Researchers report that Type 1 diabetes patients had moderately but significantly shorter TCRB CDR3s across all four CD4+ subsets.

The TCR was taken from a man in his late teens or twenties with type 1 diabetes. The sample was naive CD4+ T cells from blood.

In DNA form, the CDR3 reads TGTGCCAGGGGGGACAGAGACTACGAGCAGTACTTC. Translating it yields CARGDRDYEQYF. J is TRBJ2-7 and V is TRBV2; 7 nucleotides line up with TRBD1. CDR1 and CDR2 (germline): SNHLY, FYNNEI. The trim removed 9 bases at V and 3 bases at J, leaving 5 bases unmatched. The CDR3 has 12 residues.